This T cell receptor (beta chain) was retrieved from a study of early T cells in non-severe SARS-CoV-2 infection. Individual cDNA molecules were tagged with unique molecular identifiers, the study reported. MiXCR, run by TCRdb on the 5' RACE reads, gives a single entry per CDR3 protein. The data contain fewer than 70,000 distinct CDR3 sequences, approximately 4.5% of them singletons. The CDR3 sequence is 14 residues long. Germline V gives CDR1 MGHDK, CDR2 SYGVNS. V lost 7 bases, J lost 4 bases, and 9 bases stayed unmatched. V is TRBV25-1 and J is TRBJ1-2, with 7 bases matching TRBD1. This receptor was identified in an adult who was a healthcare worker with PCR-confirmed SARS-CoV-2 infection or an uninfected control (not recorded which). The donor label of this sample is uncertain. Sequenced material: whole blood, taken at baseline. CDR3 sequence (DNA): TGTGCCAGCACCCAGGGGGGTGTCGGCTATGGCTACACCTTC. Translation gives CASTQGGVGYGYTF.